This T cell receptor (beta chain) was sequenced for a study of T cells expressing NK-cell markers. Study background: The TCR beta repertoires originated in sorted CD3+CD56+NKG2C+, CD3+CD56+NKG2C- and CD3+CD56-NKG2C+ T cells.

Germline values: CDR1 SQVTM, CDR2 ANQGSEA. This CDR3 is 16 amino acids long. TCRdb processed the 5' RACE reads again and assigns one entry to each CDR3 protein, with no DNA. The listing records about 140,000 distinct CDR3 sequences. Overall study results and limits: Whether expanded NKG2C+ T cell clones recognized HCMV stayed uncertain. CD8+ T cells in 5 or 6 donors included dominant NKG2C+ clonotypes at 1.0-7.0%. These clonotypes, the leaders elsewhere, also led the CD3+CD56-NKG2C+ fraction in four donors.

A remark on this clonotype: Its antigen remains unidentified.

The TCR comes from a young man in good health. The V call is TRBV29-1, the J call TRBJ2-1; the TCRdb D gene call, TRBD2, has no DNA to confirm it. Sample: blood T cells: a sorted CD56 or NKG2C T cell subset, CD4+ or CD8+ T cells, or bulk PBMC T cells (not recorded which). CDR3 in amino acids: CSVEGSLAGGPNEQFF.